This T cell receptor beta chain comes out of a study of cytomegalovirus exposure and HLA in healthy donors (dated 2017 in TCRdb). The study in broad terms: According to a later analysis, one platform produced both the 110 or so validation repertoires and the 620 or so repertoires of the first cohort. The study aimed to test whether cataloging public T cell receptors could reveal signatures of past pathogen exposure. Besides the first cohort of more than 650 subjects, a separate validation cohort made up of 120 different subjects was used. To predict cytomegalovirus infection status, the study combined high-throughput TCR immunosequencing, statistical association of individual TCRs with disease status, and machine learning. What the research found in general, with its limitations: In both the original and validation cohorts, the classifier was reported to diagnose cytomegalovirus status with high specificity and sensitivity. All 110 or so repertoires were used to score co-occurrence in the validation cohort in a later analysis, because that analysis had no HLA typing for the cohort. A later analysis found that TCRs clustered in the first cohort also tended to co-occur in the approximately 120 validation repertoires, with just under 95% of cluster scores above 0. The authors suggested that the approach could potentially be generalized to other disease states and immunological phenotypes. While some public TCRs were present in many individuals, most TCR sequences turned up only very rarely across donors. In vitro tests confirmed that three of the cytomegalovirus-associated TCR beta chains recognize cytomegalovirus antigens. In the study, roughly 160 TCR beta chains were listed as associated with cytomegalovirus.

Note on this clone: Its antigen target is currently unknown. The sample holds no much larger clone one base away, and base qualities are not on file.

Library method: the immunoSEQ multiplex PCR assay. Per the original workflow: A statistical classification framework was developed to diagnose cytomegalovirus status using the catalog of TCR beta chain sequences. Drawn from immuneACCESS, this table holds only the in-frame rearrangements with V and J called that TCRdb kept. Clones are partly lost; checked studies trace under half to an unresolved V gene and leave the rest unexplained. The DNA gave D and trimming, while V, J and clone size come from that table. Present in this sample are about 130,000 clones, around 90% of which were seen just once. The ten biggest clones cover roughly 2% of the sample. Based on the germline V gene, the CDR1 and CDR2 sequences are ENHRY and SYGVKD. The CDR3 covers 14 residues, taking in both the cysteine and the phenylalanine. The DNA shown is the 42-base CDR3, in frame from base 1. Trimming accounts for 11 bases at V and 4 bases at J, while the number of junction bases matched to no gene is 10.

The donors were included in the validation cohort of 90 to 150 subjects, a group kept apart from the roughly 670-subject first cohort. The sample was PBMCs. The sequence joins TRBV10-3 to TRBJ2-2; 7 middle bases align to TRBD1. The clonotype was recovered from a woman under 30 in good health and CMV-seronegative. CDR3 loop: CAGSGTEFTGELFF. The nucleotides are TGTGCCGGCTCCGGGACAGAGTTCACCGGGGAGCTGTTTTTT.